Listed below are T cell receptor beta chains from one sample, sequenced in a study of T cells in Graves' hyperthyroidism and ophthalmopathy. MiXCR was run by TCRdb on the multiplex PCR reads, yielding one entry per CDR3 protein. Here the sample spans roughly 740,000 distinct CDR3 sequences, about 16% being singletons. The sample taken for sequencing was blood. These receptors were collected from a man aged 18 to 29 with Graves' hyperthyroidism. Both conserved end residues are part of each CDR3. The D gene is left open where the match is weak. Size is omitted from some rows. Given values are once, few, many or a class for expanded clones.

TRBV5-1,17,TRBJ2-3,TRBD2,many,CASSLGVSTSGTDTQYF,TGCGCCAGCAGCTTGGGTGTCTCAACTAGCGGCACAGATACGCAGTATTTT
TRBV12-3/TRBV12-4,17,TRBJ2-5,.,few,CASSPFRTPGNQETQYF,TGTGCCAGCAGTCCCTTCCGGACCCCCGGGAACCAAGAGACCCAGTACTTC
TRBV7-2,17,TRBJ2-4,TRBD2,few,CASSLKAGGPGKNIQYF,TGTGCCAGCAGCCTCAAAGCGGGAGGGCCCGGCAAAAACATTCAGTACTTC
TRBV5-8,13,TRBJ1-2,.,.,CASSFRGDYGYTF,TGTGCCAGCAGCTTCCGGGGAGACTATGGCTACACCTTC
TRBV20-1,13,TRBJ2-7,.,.,CSARDQGGYEQYF,TGCAGTGCTAGAGATCAGGGGGGGTACGAGCAGTACTTC
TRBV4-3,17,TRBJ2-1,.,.,CASSQDGGAGSYNEQFF,TGCGCCAGCAGCCAAGATGGGGGAGCAGGCTCCTACAATGAGCAGTTCTTC
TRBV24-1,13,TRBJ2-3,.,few,CATSLRSTDTQYF,TGTGCCACCAGTCTAAGGTCCACAGATACGCAGTATTTT
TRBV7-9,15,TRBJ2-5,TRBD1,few,CASSLQGVPAGTQYF,TGTGCCAGCAGCTTACAGGGGGTCCCGGCCGGGACCCAGTACTTC
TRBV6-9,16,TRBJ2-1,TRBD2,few,CASSYEGLAVYNEQFF,TGTGCCAGCAGTTACGAAGGACTAGCGGTTTACAATGAGCAGTTCTTC
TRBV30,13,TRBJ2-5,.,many,CAWIPRERETQYF,TGTGCCTGGATCCCTAGGGAACGAGAGACCCAGTACTTC
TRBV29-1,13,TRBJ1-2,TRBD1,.,CSVKGGVYYGYTF,TGCAGCGTCAAAGGGGGCGTCTACTATGGCTACACCTTC
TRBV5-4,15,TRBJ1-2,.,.,CASSLRTAKNYGYTF,TGTGCCAGCAGCTTGCGGACAGCTAAAAACTATGGCTACACCTTC
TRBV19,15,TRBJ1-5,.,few,CATLEFRDSNQPQHF,TGTGCCACCTTAGAATTCAGGGATTCGAATCAGCCCCAGCATTTT
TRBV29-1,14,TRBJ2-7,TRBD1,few,CSVRSDRGPFEQYF,TGCAGCGTTCGTTCGGACAGGGGGCCCTTCGAGCAGTACTTC
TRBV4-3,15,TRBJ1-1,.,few,CASSQDSGQNTEAFF,TGCGCCAGCAGCCAAGATTCAGGACAGAACACTGAAGCTTTCTTT
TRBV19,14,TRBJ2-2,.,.,CASSMGRAAGELFF,TGTGCCAGTAGTATGGGCAGGGCGGCCGGGGAGCTGTTTTTT
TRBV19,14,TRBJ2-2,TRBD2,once,CASSSRGSIGELFF,TGTGCCAGTAGTTCCCGCGGGAGTATCGGGGAGCTGTTTTTT
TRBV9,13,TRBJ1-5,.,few,CASSAGGTQPQHF,TGTGCCAGCAGCGCGGGGGGGACTCAGCCCCAGCATTTT
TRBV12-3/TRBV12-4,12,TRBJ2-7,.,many,CASSLGTAEQYF,TGTGCCAGCAGTTTAGGGACTGCCGAGCAGTACTTC
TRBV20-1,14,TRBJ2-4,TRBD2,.,CSARAPGLARIQYF,TGCAGTGCTAGAGCGCCCGGACTAGCTCGCATTCAGTACTTC
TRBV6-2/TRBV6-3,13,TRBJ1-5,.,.,CASSFDENQPQHF,TGTGCCAGCAGTTTTGATGAGAATCAGCCCCAGCATTTT
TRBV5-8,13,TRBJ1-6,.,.,CASSLPAGSPLHF,TGTGCCAGCAGCTTACCGGCGGGTTCACCCCTCCACTTT
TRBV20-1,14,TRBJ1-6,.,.,CSARPQYRDSPLHF,TGCAGTGCTAGACCCCAATATAGGGATTCACCCCTCCACTTT
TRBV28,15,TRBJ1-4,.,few,CASNFRDRDNEKLFF,TGTGCCAGCAACTTCCGGGACCGAGATAATGAAAAACTGTTTTTT
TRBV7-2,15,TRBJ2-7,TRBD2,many,CASSNVLARSYEQYF,TGTGCCAGCAGCAACGTACTAGCGCGCTCCTACGAGCAGTACTTC
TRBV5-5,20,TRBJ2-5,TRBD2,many,CASRSLGDTSLAGFQETQYF,TGTGCCAGCAGGTCATTGGGGGACACCTCCCTAGCGGGGTTCCAAGAGACCCAGTACTTC
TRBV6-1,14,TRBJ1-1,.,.,CASSGEWGNTEAFF,TGTGCCAGCAGTGGAGAGTGGGGGAACACTGAAGCTTTCTTT